This TCR beta chain was observed in a study of blood T cell repertoires in COVID-19. Study-wide context: COVID-19 samples collected from the United States, Italy and Spain covered acute and convalescent phases. T cells, B-cell-depleted T cells, or PBMCs supplied cDNA or gDNA.

The V end was cut by 0 bases, the J end by 7 bases, with 12 bases between. CDR3 length equals 14 residues. CDR1 is ENHRY, CDR2 SYGVKD, per germline. Original processing notes: Amplification of reference gene primers was used by the study to estimate nucleated cell counts. The protocol was immunoSEQ multiplex PCR, while the TCRdb copy is restricted to in-frame clones and leaves out a portion. V and J calls and clone size are given by that table; D and trimming were obtained from the DNA. The sample includes 100,000 to 150,000 clones, roughly 80% of them seen just once. Sequencing used peripheral blood. This sequence was found in an older man with acute or convalescent COVID-19. The rearrangement links TRBV10-3 to TRBJ1-2, with a tentative D call TRBD1 (5 bases). DNA for the CDR3: TGTGCCATCAGTGAGTCGATTGGGGGAGGTGGCTACACCTTC. This codes for CAISESIGGGGYTF.